This T cell receptor (beta chain) was captured by sequencing in a study of cytomegalovirus exposure and HLA in healthy donors. Whole-study findings and limits: Earlier analysis found most TCR beta V segments productive about 90% or about 30% of the time.

Trimming stripped 5 bases from V and 4 bases from J, with 18 bases between. From germline, CDR1 is PRHDT and CDR2 FYEKMQ (reference sequence). CDR3 length equals 16 residues. PCR employed 60 Vbeta and 13 Jbeta primers. Profiled with immunoSEQ multiplex PCR; TCRdb holds only in-frame clones, not every one. The sample shows 45,000 to 65,000 clones, and around 11% sits with its ten largest clones. A note on this clone: Its target is not known.

Each donor's status was that of a healthy bone marrow donor. The TCR originated in a man between 18 and 35 years old in good health and CMV-seropositive. Sequenced sample: PBMCs. This chain connects TRBV13 to TRBJ2-1, with D possibly matching TRBD2 (6 bases). The CDR3 is CASSPFAEGVYNEQFF. Written as DNA, the CDR3 is TGTGCCAGCAGCCCCTTCGCGGAGGGCGTATACAATGAGCAGTTCTTC.